Below are 21 T cell receptor delta chains sequenced from a single sample in a study of gamma-delta T cells after stem cell transplantation. TCRdb made new clone calls on the RT-PCR reads using CATT. The sample includes 2,800 or so delta-chain clones, about 3.4% of them seen just once. Material: gamma-delta T cells. The receptors here all came from a human donor. It is not recorded whose cells these are; they may come from a transplant donor.

As concerns this clone: This clone may be a read error of a much larger clone one base away. This same CDR3 is encoded by further DNA sequences in the sample. The genes are TRDV2 and TRDJ1, with 9 positions matching TRDD3. CDR1 GEAIGNYY and CDR2 EKD come from the germline V gene. There are 21 residues in the CDR3. The chain's CDR3 is CACDTLFGDTRVFESTDKLIF. The CDR3 DNA follows: TGCGCCTGTGACACTTTGTTTGGGGATACGCGGGTTTTCGAGTCCACCGATAAACTCATCTTT.

As to this clone: TCRdb has a much larger clone's protein, which differs at residue 8 from the translation of this DNA, likely because of a read error; what is shown is the protein translated from the DNA. CDR3 loop: CACVSLGATPDKLIF. CDR3 bases: TGTGCCTGTGTATCCCTGGGGGCTACTCCCGATAAACTCATCTTT. The V gene is TRDV2, the J gene TRDJ1, with 7 bases matching TRDD3. The CDR3 sequence is 15 residues long. Trimming took 5 bases from V and 3 from J; bases not matched to a gene: 11. Germline CDR1 reads GEAIGNYY; CDR2 reads EKD.

This clone qualifies as medium-sized. This chain uses TRDV2 with TRDJ1; 13 bases are a match to TRDD3. From germline, CDR1 is GEAIGNYY and CDR2 EKD. Trimming at V came to 3 bases and at J to 3 bases, leaving 9 bases not matched to a gene. The CDR3 is made up of 17 amino acids. CDR3 sequence (DNA): TGTGCCTGTGACTTTATACTGGGGGATACGCGTTCCGATAAACTCATCTTT. It specifies CACDFILGDTRSDKLIF.

By proportion, this clone is medium-sized. The rearrangement joins TRDV2 to TRDJ1; 12 bases map to TRDD3. The germline gives CDR1 GEAIGNYY, CDR2 EKD. This CDR3 is built from 16 residues. The V segment lost 3 bases and the J segment 3 bases; nucleotides outside the gene matches: 7. The CDR3 nucleotides read TGTGCCTGTGACTCACTTACTGGGGGATACTCCGATAAACTCATCTTT. Its translation: CACDSLTGGYSDKLIF.

With regard to this clone: A read error is possible here, since a much larger clone lies one base away. V gene TRDV2 combines with J gene TRDJ1; TRDD3 agrees at 9 bases. Germline CDR1 GEAIGNYY, CDR2 EKD. The CDR3 runs to 20 residues. J lost 0 bases, V lost 0 bases, and 16 bases had no gene match. The CDR3 coding sequence is TGTGCCTGTGACACCCTGGGGGATCCCTCCCAAGGGCTTGACACCGATAAACTCATCTTT. It encodes CACDTLGDPSQGLDTDKLIF.

As for this clone: TCRdb lists a protein that is different at residue 8 from the translated DNA; the protein given here uses the DNA translation. The genes are TRDV2 and TRDJ1; TRDD3 is a possible D gene (5 bases). The CDR3 is 20 residues long. From germline, CDR1 is GEAIGNYY and CDR2 EKD. The CDR3 coding sequence is TGTGCCTGTGACACCGTGACGGGCTGGGTGTCACCTCATACGACCGATACACTCATCTTT. Residues: CACDTVTGWVSPHTTDTLIF.

The table lists this clone with a few counts. This sequence is one base from a far larger clone and is likely a read error. Other DNA sequences of this sample code for an identical CDR3. The CDR3 spells CACDTLTGGYTDKLIF. The CDR3 DNA reads TGTGCCTGCGACACCTTGACTGGGGGATACACCGATAAACTCATCTTT. The chain has TRDV2 and TRDJ1; TRDD3 matches at 10 bases. Germline lookup yields CDR1 GEAIGNYY and CDR2 EKD. The CDR3 covers 16 residues.

As for this clone: Given a far larger clone just one base away, this is likely a sequencing read error. Other DNA sequences within the sample encode an identical CDR3. The chain couples TRDV2 to TRDJ3; perhaps TRDD3 as D (6 bases). Per germline, CDR1 GEAIGNYY and CDR2 EKD. V dropped 1 base and J dropped 0 bases, with 24 bases sitting between them. This CDR3 comprises 22 residues. CDR3 nucleotide sequence: TGTGCCTGTGACACTTTCCCGGGTGGGGGGTACTCAAGCTCCTGGGACACCCGACAGATGTTTTTC. This sequence encodes CACDTFPGGGYSSSWDTRQMFF.

This clone came up a few times. The translation of this DNA and the TCRdb protein of a much larger clone differ at residue 12, probably owing to a read error; the protein shown here is translated from the DNA. Here the CDR3 DNA reads TGTGCCTGTGATGTTACTGGGGGATTGTCCTGGAACACCCGACAGATGTTTTTC. Its protein product is CACDVTGGLSWNTRQMFF. V gene TRDV2 combines with J gene TRDJ3; TRDD3 matches 10 bases. This CDR3 spans 18 amino acids. Germline-derived CDR1 and CDR2 are GEAIGNYY and EKD.

About this clone: The TCRdb protein comes from a much larger clone and disagrees with this DNA's translation at residue 16, likely due to a read error; the protein given here is derived from the DNA. The chain recombines TRDV2 with TRDJ1; 7 nucleotides agree with TRDD3. Germline V CDR1 and CDR2: GEAIGNYY, EKD. CDR3 length: 18 residues. The CDR3 DNA reads as TGTGCCTGTGACACCGTAACCCTACTGGGGATCAACACCGATAAACCCATCTTT. Encoded protein: CACDTVTLLGINTDKPIF.

This clone has just a few counts. The amino acid sequence in TCRdb belongs to a much larger clone and departs from this DNA's translation at residue 8, likely a sequencing read error; the sequence shown is translated from the DNA. Other DNA sequences of this sample code for an identical CDR3. The rearrangement links TRDV2 to TRDJ3; TRDD3 matches 8 bases. Germline assignment: CDR1 GEAIGNYY and CDR2 EKD. This CDR3 region has 18 residues. J was trimmed by 0 bases and V by 1 base; bases with no gene match: 4. CDR3 DNA: TGTGCCTGTGACACTGGGGGATCCAGCTCCTGGGACACCCGACAGATGTTTTTC. Its protein product is CACDTGGSSSWDTRQMFF.

As concerns this clone: This likely traces to a read error, being one base from a far larger clone. This CDR3 is also generated by other DNA sequences in the sample. The rearrangement joins TRDV2 to TRDJ1; possible D gene TRDD3, 6 bases. The length of the CDR3 is 15 residues. CDR1 is GEAIGNYY and CDR2 is EKD in the germline V gene. DNA of the CDR3: TGCGCCTGTGACTCGTTACTGGGATCCACCGATAAACTCATCTTT. This gives the protein CACDSLLGSTDKLIF.

By its share, this clone is medium-sized. A far larger clone differs by one base, so this is likely a read error. Other nucleotide sequences from this sample produce the same CDR3. The chain combines TRDV2 with TRDJ1; TRDD3 agrees at 11 bases. The ends lost 3 bases at V and 0 bases at J; junction bases unmatched: 17. The CDR3 covers 20 residues. From germline, CDR1 is GEAIGNYY and CDR2 EKD. CDR3 DNA sequence: TGTGCCTGTGACCTAGTACTGGGGGATAACAATGCCCCCTACACCGATAAACTCATCTTT. This gives the protein CACDLVLGDNNAPYTDKLIF.

In regard to this clone: A clone one base away is much larger, so this may be a read error. The chain carries TRDV2 and TRDJ1, with TRDD3 matching 13 bases. Germline CDR1 reads GEAIGNYY; CDR2 reads EKD. The CDR3 totals 17 residues. As DNA, the CDR3 is TGTGCCTGTAACCCCCTTACTGGGGGATACGACACCGATAAACCCATCTTT. The encoded protein is CACNPLTGGYDTDKPIF.

This clone has just a few counts. The mismatch at residue 9 between this DNA's translation and the TCRdb protein of a much larger clone likely reflects a read error; the protein shown is translated from the DNA. The rearrangement uses TRDV2 and TRDJ3, with TRDD3 matching 9 bases. The V segment lost 2 bases and the J segment 0 bases; nucleotides outside the gene matches: 7. The CDR3 consists of 19 residues. CDR1 and CDR2 from the germline V gene are GEAIGNYY and EKD. CDR3 nucleotide sequence: TGTGCCTGTGACAGGGTACTGGGGGAAAGCTCCTGGGACACCCGACAGATGTTTTTC. This encodes CACDRVLGESSWDTRQMFF.

The sample holds a few counts of this clone. Other DNA sequences from this sample encode an identical CDR3 as well. The chain links TRDV2 to TRDJ3; TRDD3 agrees at 13 bases. V was clipped by 3 bases and J by 0 bases; unmatched bases: 7. Germline V CDR1 and CDR2: GEAIGNYY, EKD. The CDR3 is made up of 20 amino acids. The CDR3 sequence: CACDPVLGDTSSWDTRQMFF. CDR3 bases: TGTGCCTGTGACCCCGTACTGGGGGATACGAGCTCCTGGGACACCCGACAGATGTTTTTC.

This clone came up a few times. The protein recorded in TCRdb matches a much larger clone and deviates from this DNA's translation at residue 8, suggesting a read error; the protein here is obtained by translating the DNA. The rearrangement uses TRDV2 and TRDJ1; TRDD3 matches at 8 bases. V gave up 4 bases and J gave up 0 bases; unmatched junction bases: 9. The CDR3 is made up of 16 amino acids. The V gene's germline CDR1 is GEAIGNYY and CDR2 EKD. DNA for the CDR3: TGTGCCTGTGAAAGACTGGGGGCTGGGGACACCGATAAACTCATCTTT. Translated: CACERLGAGDTDKLIF.

The sample holds a few counts of this clone. This DNA's translation differs at residue 4 from TCRdb's protein, which comes from a much larger clone; a read error is likely, and the protein shown is translated from the DNA. The chain couples TRDV2 to TRDJ1, with 12 bases matching TRDD3. Germline values: CDR1 GEAIGNYY, CDR2 EKD. CDR3 length equals 18 residues. The CDR3 DNA follows: TGCGCCTGTGGTCCGGTCGCCGACTGGGGGATACAGTTCGATAAACTCATCTTT. Amino acids: CACGPVADWGIQFDKLIF.

By share, this clone counts as medium-sized. The rearrangement links TRDV2 to TRDJ1; possible D gene TRDD3, 6 bases. Between the trimmed V and J ends, which lost 1 base and 1 base, there was a span of 15 bases. There are 16 residues in the CDR3. In germline, CDR1 is GEAIGNYY, CDR2 EKD. The CDR3 nucleotides read TGTGCCTGTGACACATTACTGGGACGATTCACCGATAAACTCATCTTT. Its protein product is CACDTLLGRFTDKLIF.

Remarks on this clone: This likely traces to a read error, being one base from a far larger clone. Other nucleotide sequences in the sample specify the same CDR3. This rearrangement joins TRDV2 to TRDJ1; 9 nucleotides agree with TRDD3. J lost 0 bases, V lost 0 bases, and 13 bases had no gene match. The CDR3 contains 19 residues. Germline V gene sequence: CDR1 GEAIGNYY, CDR2 EKD. The CDR3 is CACDTVTGGPHPYTDKLIF. As DNA, the CDR3 is TGTGCCTGTGACACCGTTACTGGGGGACCCCACCCGTACACCGATAAACTCATCTTT.

Remarks on this clone: This may come from a read error, since a much larger clone is one base off. Other DNA sequences in the sample encode the same CDR3. The chain recombines TRDV2 with TRDJ1; no clear D gene. CDR3 length: 15 residues. From germline, CDR1 is GEAIGNYY and CDR2 EKD. Trimming removed 1 base at V and 9 bases at J, with 20 bases between. This chain's CDR3 is CACDTVSGKKAQLIF. As DNA, the CDR3 is TGTGCCTGTGACACGGTATCCGGTAAAAAAGCCCAACTCATCTTT.